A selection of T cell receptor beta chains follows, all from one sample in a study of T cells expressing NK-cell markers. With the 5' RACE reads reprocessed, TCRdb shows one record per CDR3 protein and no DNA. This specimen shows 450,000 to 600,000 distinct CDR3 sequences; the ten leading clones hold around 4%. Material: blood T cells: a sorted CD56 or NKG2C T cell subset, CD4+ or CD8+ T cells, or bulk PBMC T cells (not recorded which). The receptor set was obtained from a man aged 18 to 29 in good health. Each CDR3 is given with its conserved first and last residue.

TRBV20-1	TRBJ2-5	CSAKPGGSRQETQYF
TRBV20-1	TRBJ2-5	CSANLADTSQETQYF
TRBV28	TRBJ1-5	CASSGTRVDQPQHF
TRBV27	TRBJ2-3	CASSLYPQGSTDTQYF
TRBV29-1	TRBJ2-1	CSVGRTTANEQFF
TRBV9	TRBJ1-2	CASSVVAGGYTF
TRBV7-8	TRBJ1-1	CASSSMSGNTEAFF
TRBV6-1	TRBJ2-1	CASSPQQIPTSVNEQFF
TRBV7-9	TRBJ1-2	CASSPVGRPNYGYTF
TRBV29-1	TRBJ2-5	CSVEVQQQETQYF
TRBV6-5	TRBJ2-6	CASSSSGQVDGANVLTF
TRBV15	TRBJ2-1	CATRGTGAYNEQFF
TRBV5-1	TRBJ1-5	CASSTGTAENQPQHF
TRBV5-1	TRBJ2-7	CASSFLGPSPSYEQYF
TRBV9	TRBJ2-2	CASTGPSNTGELFF
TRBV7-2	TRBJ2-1	CASSPAGNNEQFF
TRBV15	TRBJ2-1	CAVWSGNSYNEQFF
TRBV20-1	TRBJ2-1	CSARDRLEGGYNEQFF
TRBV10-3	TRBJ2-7	CASLAEDYEQYF
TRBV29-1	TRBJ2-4	CSAGQGKVQYF
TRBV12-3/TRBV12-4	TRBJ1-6	CASRPPDREHVNSPLHF
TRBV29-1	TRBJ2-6	CSVELVTPESIGANVLTF
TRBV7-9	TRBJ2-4	CASSPWDRDQNIQYF
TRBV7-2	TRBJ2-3	CASSSSWADTQYF
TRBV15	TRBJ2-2	CATSREDFGSTGELFF
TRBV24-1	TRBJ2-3	CATSDLGTGPSSTDTQYF
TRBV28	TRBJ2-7	CASRLGLAETYEQYF
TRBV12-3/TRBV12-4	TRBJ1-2	CASSLVGQGSGYTF
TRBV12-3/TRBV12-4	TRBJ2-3	CASSREAGGPRDTQYF
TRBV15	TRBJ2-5	CATSRDGRPETQYF
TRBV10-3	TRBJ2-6	CAIRLDRANVLTF
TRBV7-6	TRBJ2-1	CASSLKRTSGSNEQFF
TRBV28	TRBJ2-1	CASSFSLAGNNEQFF
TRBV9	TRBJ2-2	CASSVGVGSLTGELFF
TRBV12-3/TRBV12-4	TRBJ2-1	CASSFKLFNEQFF
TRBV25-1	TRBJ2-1	CASSEEGLVYNEQFF
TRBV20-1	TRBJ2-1	CSADTSAYNEQFF
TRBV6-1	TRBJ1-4	CASSQDRDRVKLFF
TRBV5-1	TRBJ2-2	CASSSTGTKGRELFF
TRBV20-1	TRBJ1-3	CSASQSYSGNTIYF
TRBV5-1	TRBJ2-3	CASSLTGLAGGLSDTQYF
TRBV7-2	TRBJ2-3	CASSLSPSDTDTQYF
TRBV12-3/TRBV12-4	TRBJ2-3	CASSLALGESTDTQYF
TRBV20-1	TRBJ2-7	CSARLVGYPYEQYF
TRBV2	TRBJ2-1	CASNREAGGEQFF
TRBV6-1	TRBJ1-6	CASSELGGRRSYNSPLHF
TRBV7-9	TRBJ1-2	CASSRTPGGGYTF
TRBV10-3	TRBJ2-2	CAIRVDRVPTGELFF
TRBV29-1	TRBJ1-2	CSVGTGTKNGYTF
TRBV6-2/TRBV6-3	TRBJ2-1	CASSHRGHRANEQFF
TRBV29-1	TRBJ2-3	CSVKGLARTDTQYF
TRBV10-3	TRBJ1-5	CAISGGGDSNQPQHF
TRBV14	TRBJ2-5	CASSPGPGPRETQYF
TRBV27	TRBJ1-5	CASSQGQGHNQPQHF
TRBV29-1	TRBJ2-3	CSVEDPGDYLDTQYF